The 19 T cell receptor beta chains reported below all come from one sample, sequenced in a study of beta chain features in type 1 diabetes. TCRB transcripts that were expressed got sequenced, as all of the isolated RNA had been reverse transcribed. Clones were sequenced by immunoSEQ multiplex PCR, and TCRdb holds only the in-frame ones, with some missing. The repertoire consists of about half a million clones, with about an eighth occurring once and the leading ten covering more than 0.045%. Sequenced input: naive CD4+ T cells from blood. Receptors originate from a woman aged 18 to 35 in good health.

CDR3: CASTPGQGWNEQFF. DNA for the CDR3: TGTGCCAGCACACCGGGACAGGGATGGAATGAGCAGTTCTTC. This chain connects TRBV9 to TRBJ2-1; 9 nucleotides match TRBD1. V was clipped by 6 bases and J by 7 bases; unmatched bases: 8. Germline V gene sequence: CDR1 SGDLS, CDR2 YYNGEE. The CDR3 is made up of 14 amino acids. Complete variable domain (other parts from reference TRBV9 and TRBJ2-1): DSGVTQTPKHLITATGQRVTLRCSPRSGDLSVYWYQQSLDQGLQFLIQYYNGEERAKGNILERFSAQQFPDLHSELNLSSLELGDSALYFCASTPGQGWNEQFFGPGTRLTVL.

This chain uses TRBV29-1 with TRBJ2-1, with D unresolved. The CDR3 has 12 residues. Germline V CDR1 and CDR2: SQVTM, ANQGSEA. The V gene lost 2 bases and the J gene lost 4 bases, with 6 bases spanning the gap. CDR3 DNA: TGCAGCGTTGAACACGGATACAATGAGCAGTTCTTC. Its protein product is CSVEHGYNEQFF.

This clone was seen more than once but under ten times. The chain is built from TRBV28 and TRBJ2-7; D remains unclear. Germline V gene lookup returns CDR1 MDHEN and CDR2 SYDVKM. There are 11 residues in the CDR3. Trimming stripped 3 bases from V and 9 bases from J, with 9 bases between. The CDR3 nucleotides read TGTGCCAGCAGTTTGATGGGCAGGCAGTACTTC. Protein: CASSLMGRQYF.

This clone was counted many times. The junction does not match germline at one end; this may be a read error. CDR3 DNA sequence: TGTGCCAGCAGCCTCCTGGGCGGGAGCTACGATGAGCAGTTCTTC. Translated: CASSLLGGSYDEQFF. The V call is TRBV7-3, the J call TRBJ2-1; 7 nucleotides align to TRBD2. The CDR3 spans 15 residues. Looked up from germline, CDR1 is SGHTA and CDR2 is FQGTGA. The full variable domain, completed using reference TRBV7-3 and TRBJ2-1, is GAGVSQTPSNKVTEKGKYVELRCDPISGHTALYWYRQSLGQGPEFLIYFQGTGAADDSGLPNDRFFAVRPEGSVSTLKIQRTERGDSAVYLCASSLLGGSYDEQFFGPGTRLTVL.

This clone has a handful of counts. This chain links TRBV9 with TRBJ2-1, with a tentative D call TRBD1 (5 bases). This CDR3 is built from 15 residues. Germline CDR1 reads SGDLS; CDR2 reads YYNGEE. V lost 0 bases to trimming and J lost 6 bases, with 13 bases between them. CDR3 in amino acids: CASSVGSNRINEQFF. The DNA for the CDR3 is TGTGCCAGCAGCGTAGGGAGTAACAGGATCAATGAGCAGTTCTTC.

This chain joins TRBV5-4 and TRBJ2-3; 10 bases agree with TRBD2. V lost 6 bases and J lost 0; bases outside the gene matches: 7. The CDR3 contains 16 residues. Germline assignment: CDR1 SGHNT and CDR2 YYREEE (reference sequence). This CDR3 is CASIDSGRTSTDTQYF. The CDR3 DNA is TGTGCCAGCATCGATAGCGGGAGGACTAGCACAGATACGCAGTATTTT.

The chain recombines TRBV2 with TRBJ2-7; maybe TRBD1 (6 bases). Germline loops: CDR1 SNHLY, CDR2 FYNNEI. The V and J ends lost 1 base and 3 bases respectively, with 7 bases between them. CDR3 length: 13 residues. CDR3 nucleotides: TGTGCCAGCAGTGAAGACAGGGACTACGAGCAGTACTTC. Translation: CASSEDRDYEQYF.

The V and J genes are TRBV9 and TRBJ2-1; 11 nucleotides match TRBD1. Germline CDR1 and CDR2: SGDLS and YYNGEE. V dropped 0 bases and J dropped 8; count of bases not matched to a gene: 7. The CDR3 length is 16 residues. CDR3 in amino acids: CASSVVIGDRGDEQFF. CDR3 nucleotides: TGTGCCAGCAGCGTAGTAATAGGGGACAGGGGGGATGAGCAGTTCTTC.

The rearrangement links TRBV7-3 to TRBJ2-1, with D possibly called TRBD1 or TRBD2 (5 bases each). CDR1 and CDR2 from the germline V gene are SGHTA and FQGTGA. The CDR3 covers 13 residues. Between the trimmed V and J ends, which lost 5 bases and 7 bases, there was a span of 12 bases. CDR3 nucleotides: TGTGCCAGCAGCATCGGGACGTCGAATGAGCAGTTCTTC. Residues: CASSIGTSNEQFF. The complete variable domain, with remaining parts taken from reference TRBV7-3 and TRBJ2-1, reads GAGVSQTPSNKVTEKGKYVELRCDPISGHTALYWYRQSLGQGPEFLIYFQGTGAADDSGLPNDRFFAVRPEGSVSTLKIQRTERGDSAVYLCASSIGTSNEQFFGPGTRLTVL.

This clone has only one observation. The CDR3 DNA follows: TGTGCCAGCAGCTTAAGGGCCGTTACGAACACCGGGGAGCTGTTTTTT. It is translated as CASSLRAVTNTGELFF. This chain uses TRBV7-2 with TRBJ2-2, with D unresolved. V shed 2 bases and J shed 0 bases, with 10 bases lying between them. The CDR3 spans 16 residues. CDR1 is SGHTA and CDR2 is FQGNSA in the germline V gene. The full variable domain, with the rest looked up from reference TRBV7-2 and TRBJ2-2, is GAGVSQSPSNKVTEKGKDVELRCDPISGHTALYWYRQSLGQGLEFLIYFQGNSAPDKSGLPSDRFSAERTGGSVSTLTIQRTQQEDSAVYLCASSLRAVTNTGELFFGEGSRLTVL.

This clone has just a few counts. The chain couples TRBV28 to TRBJ2-5; D possibly corresponds to TRBD2 (7 bases). The CDR3 has 16 residues. V shed 8 bases and J shed 6 bases, with 25 bases lying between them. Germline V CDR1 and CDR2: MDHEN, SYDVKM. The CDR3 nucleotides are TGTGCCAGCCGGAGTGCGGGGGCCCGCGCCGCAAAGACCCAGTACTTC. It is translated as CASRSAGARAAKTQYF. Variable domain in full (rest from reference TRBV28 and TRBJ2-5): DVKVTQSSRYLVKRTGEKVFLECVQDMDHENMFWYRQDPGLGLRLIYFSYDVKMKEKGDIPEGYSVSREKKERFSLILESASTNQTSMYLCASRSAGARAAKTQYFGPGTRLLVL.

V is TRBV25-1 and J is TRBJ1-5; 12 bases are shared with TRBD1. Trimming cost V 1 base and J 6 bases; bases outside gene matches: 4. CDR3 length: 16 amino acids. Germline V gene sequence: CDR1 MGHDK, CDR2 SYGVNS. The CDR3 spells CASSESGTGGSQPQHF. Written as DNA, the CDR3 is TGTGCCAGCAGTGAATCGGGGACAGGGGGCTCTCAGCCCCAGCATTTT.

This clone was observed a few times. The chain joins TRBV7-2 to TRBJ1-1; D possibly corresponds to TRBD1 (5 bases). The CDR3 spans 15 residues. Germline CDR1 reads SGHTA; CDR2 reads FQGNSA. V lost 1 base, J lost 4 bases, and 13 bases lay in between. Here the CDR3 reads CASSLVAGLVTEAFF. The CDR3 region has the DNA TGTGCCAGCAGCTTAGTAGCAGGGTTGGTCACTGAAGCTTTCTTT.

In its sample, this clone was seen a few times. The chain uses TRBV5-1 and TRBJ1-2, with D maybe TRBD1 (5 bases). Trimming took 3 bases from V and 3 from J, leaving 15 bases between them. The CDR3 covers 15 residues. CDR1 and CDR2 from the germline V gene are SGHRS and YFSETQ. The CDR3 sequence is CASSSRPTGDYGYTF. CDR3 DNA: TGCGCCAGCAGCTCTCGACCTACAGGTGACTATGGCTACACCTTC. The full variable domain, its missing parts supplied by reference TRBV5-1 and TRBJ1-2, is KAGVTQTPRYLIKTRGQQVTLSCSPISGHRSVSWYQQTPGQGLQFLFEYFSETQRNKGNFPGRFSGRQFSNSRSEMNVSTLELGDSALYLCASSSRPTGDYGYTFGSGTRLTVV.

The chain recombines TRBV30 with TRBJ2-7, with TRBD2 as a possible D gene (5 bases). The CDR3 is 13 residues long. V was shortened by 3 bases and J by 7 bases, with 16 bases between the two germline ends. Per germline, CDR1 GTSNPN and CDR2 SVGIG (reference sequence). CDR3: CAWRPLKPGEQYF. CDR3 bases: TGTGCCTGGAGGCCCCTCAAGCCGGGAGAGCAGTACTTC.

There are a few counts of this clone. The chain couples TRBV4-3 to TRBJ2-1; the D gene is possibly TRBD1 (5 bases). V lost 1 base and J lost 4, with 11 bases in between. Per germline, CDR1 LGHNA and CDR2 YSLEER. CDR3 length equals 15 residues. CDR3 nucleotides: TGCGCCAGCAGCCAAGTGGGCGACAGTTACAATGAGCAGTTCTTC. The encoded protein is CASSQVGDSYNEQFF.

The V call is TRBV7-9, the J call TRBJ2-4; 8 bases are a match to TRBD1. V lost 5 bases, J lost 6 bases, and 12 bases stayed unmatched. The CDR3 spans 16 residues. Germline V gene data show CDR1 as SEHNR and CDR2 as FQNEAQ (reference sequence). Here the CDR3 reads CASSPQVPDRGNIQYF. Written as DNA, the CDR3 is TGTGCCAGCAGCCCACAAGTACCCGACAGGGGAAACATTCAGTACTTC.

This clone was seen only a few times. J is TRBJ2-3 and V is TRBV15; a possible D gene is TRBD1 (5 bases). The CDR3 contains 16 residues. Per the germline V gene, CDR1 is LNHNV and CDR2 is YYDKDF (reference sequence). The V end was cut by 1 base, the J end by 2 bases, with 13 bases between. CDR3 residues: CATSRAGAVNTDTQYF. CDR3 nucleotide sequence: TGTGCCACCAGCAGAGCTGGGGCGGTCAACACAGATACGCAGTATTTT.

This clone came up a few times. J is TRBJ1-4 and V is TRBV28; no clear D. Germline V CDR1 and CDR2: MDHEN, SYDVKM. The CDR3 is made up of 14 amino acids. The ends were cut back, 4 bases at V and 7 bases at J, with 13 bases in the middle. The CDR3 is CASSSSHGSEKLFF. For the CDR3, the DNA is TGTGCCAGCAGTTCCTCCCACGGGAGTGAAAAACTGTTTTTT.